The source of this T cell receptor (beta chain) is a study of T cell repertoires in cytomegalovirus infection. Study-wide context: The authors used CMV epitopes that were HLA-C-restricted (recently identified) and HLA-B-restricted (well studied).

TCRdb itself ran the reads through MiXCR, one entry per CDR3 protein. The sample lists about 830,000 distinct CDR3 sequences; approximately 29% were seen once. A few counts support this clonotype. Antigen: not known. Study-wide findings and caveats: Dominating the ex vivo response were HLA-C-restricted CMV-specific TCR beta clonotypes.

The source was cultured CD8+ T cells from PBMCs, collected from culture after CMV antigen stimulation. This sequence was found in a human donor in good health (CMV status not recorded). Some clones in this sample may be carry-over from other donors' samples.

CDR3 sequence (DNA): TGTGCCAGCAGTGGGGGACAGGGGGTCAGCTCCTACAATGAGCAGTTCTTC. Translating it yields CASSGGQGVSSYNEQFF. The chain couples TRBV6-1 to TRBJ2-1; 11 nucleotides match TRBD1. Losses at the gene ends were 4 bases for V and 0 bases for J; bases not matched to a gene: 5. Germline CDR1 and CDR2: MNHNS and SASEGT. This CDR3 has 17 residues.